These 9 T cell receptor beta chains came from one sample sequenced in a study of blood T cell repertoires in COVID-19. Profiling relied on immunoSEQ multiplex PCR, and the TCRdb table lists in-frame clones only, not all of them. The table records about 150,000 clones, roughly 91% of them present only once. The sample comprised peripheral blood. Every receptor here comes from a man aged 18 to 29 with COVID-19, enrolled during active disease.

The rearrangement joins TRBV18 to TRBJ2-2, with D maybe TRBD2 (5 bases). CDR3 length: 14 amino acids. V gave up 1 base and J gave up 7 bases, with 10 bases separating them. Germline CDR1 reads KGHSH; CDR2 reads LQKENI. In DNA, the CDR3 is TGTGCCAGCTCACCACTACGGACTCTCGGGGAGCTGTTTTTT. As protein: CASSPLRTLGELFF.

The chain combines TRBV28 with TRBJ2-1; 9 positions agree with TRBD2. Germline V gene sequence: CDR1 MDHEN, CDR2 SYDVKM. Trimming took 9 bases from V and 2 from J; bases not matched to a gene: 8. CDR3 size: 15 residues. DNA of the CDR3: TGTGCCAGTTTGGCCCTAGCGGGGCCCTACAATGAGCAGTTCTTC. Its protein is CASLALAGPYNEQFF.

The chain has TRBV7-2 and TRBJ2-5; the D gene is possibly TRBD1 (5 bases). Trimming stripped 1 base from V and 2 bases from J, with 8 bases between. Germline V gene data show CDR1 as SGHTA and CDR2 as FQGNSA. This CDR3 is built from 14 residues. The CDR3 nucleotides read TGTGCCAGCAGCTTAGAGGCAGGGCAAGAGACCCAGTACTTC. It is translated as CASSLEAGQETQYF.

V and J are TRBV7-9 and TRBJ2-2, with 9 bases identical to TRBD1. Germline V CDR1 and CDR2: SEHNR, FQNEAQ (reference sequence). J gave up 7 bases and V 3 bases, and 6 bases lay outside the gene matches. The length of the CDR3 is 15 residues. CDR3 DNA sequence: TGTGCCAGCAGCTTGCCGGGACAGGGTGGCGGGGAGCTGTTTTTT. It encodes CASSLPGQGGGELFF.

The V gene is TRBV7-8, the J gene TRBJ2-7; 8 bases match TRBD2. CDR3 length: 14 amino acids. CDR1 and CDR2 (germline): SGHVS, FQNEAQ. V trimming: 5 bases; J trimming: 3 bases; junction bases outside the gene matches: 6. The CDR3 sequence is CASSVRGRIYEQYF. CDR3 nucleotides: TGTGCCAGCAGCGTACGCGGGAGGATCTACGAGCAGTACTTC.

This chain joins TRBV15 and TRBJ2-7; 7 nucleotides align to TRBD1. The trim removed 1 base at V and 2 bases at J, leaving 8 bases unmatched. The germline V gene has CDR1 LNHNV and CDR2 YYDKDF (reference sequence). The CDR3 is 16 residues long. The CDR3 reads CATSRVARGPTYEQYF. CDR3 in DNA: TGTGCCACCAGCAGAGTAGCAAGGGGGCCAACCTACGAGCAGTACTTC.

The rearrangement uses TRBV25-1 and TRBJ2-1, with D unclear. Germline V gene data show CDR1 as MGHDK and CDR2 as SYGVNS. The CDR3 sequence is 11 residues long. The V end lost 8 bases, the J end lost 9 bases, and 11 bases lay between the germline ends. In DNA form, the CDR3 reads TGTGCCAGCGGCCCCCCCACTGAGCAGTTCTTC. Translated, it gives CASGPPTEQFF.

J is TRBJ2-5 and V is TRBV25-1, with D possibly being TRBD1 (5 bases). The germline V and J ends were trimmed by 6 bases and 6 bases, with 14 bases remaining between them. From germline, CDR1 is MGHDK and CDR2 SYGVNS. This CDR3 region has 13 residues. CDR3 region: CASRSGSGKTQYF. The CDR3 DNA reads TGTGCCAGCAGGTCAGGGTCCGGAAAGACCCAGTACTTC.

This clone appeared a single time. The DNA of the CDR3 is TGTGCCAGCAGTGCTAGACTAGACTACAATGAGCAGTTCTTC. It encodes CASSARLDYNEQFF. The chain carries TRBV25-1 and TRBJ2-1; a possible D gene is TRBD2 (6 bases). Germline CDR1 reads MGHDK; CDR2 reads SYGVNS. V was trimmed by 4 bases and J by 3 bases, leaving 10 bases between them. The CDR3 is 14 residues long.